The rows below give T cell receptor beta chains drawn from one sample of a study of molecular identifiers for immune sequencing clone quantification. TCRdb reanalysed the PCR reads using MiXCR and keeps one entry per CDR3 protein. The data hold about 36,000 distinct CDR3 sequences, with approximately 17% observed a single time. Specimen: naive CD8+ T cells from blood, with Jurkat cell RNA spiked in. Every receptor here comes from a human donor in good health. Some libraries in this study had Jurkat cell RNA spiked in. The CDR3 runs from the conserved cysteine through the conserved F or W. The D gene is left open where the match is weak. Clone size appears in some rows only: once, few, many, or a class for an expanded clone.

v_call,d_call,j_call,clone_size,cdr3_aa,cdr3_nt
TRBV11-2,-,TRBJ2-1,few,CASSLEGGNEQFF,TGTGCCAGCAGCTTAGAAGGGGGCAATGAGCAGTTCTTC
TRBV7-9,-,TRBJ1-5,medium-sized,CASSFYSNQPQHF,TGTGCCAGCAGCTTTTACAGCAATCAGCCCCAGCATTTT
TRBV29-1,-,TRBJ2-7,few,CSVEGTTGYKQYF,TGCAGCGTTGAAGGGACTACAGGGTACAAGCAGTACTTC
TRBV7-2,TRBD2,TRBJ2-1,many,CASSLSGRSYNEQFF,TGTGCCAGCAGCTTAAGCGGGAGGTCGTACAATGAGCAGTTCTTC
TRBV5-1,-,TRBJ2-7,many,CASRSDLMYYEQYF,TGCGCCAGCAGATCGGACTTAATGTACTACGAGCAGTACTTC
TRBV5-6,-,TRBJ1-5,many,CASSWGVNQPQHF,TGTGCCAGCAGCTGGGGAGTGAATCAGCCCCAGCATTTT
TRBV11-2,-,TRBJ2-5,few,CASSPDASNQETQYF,TGTGCCAGCAGCCCCGACGCTAGCAACCAAGAGACCCAGTACTTC
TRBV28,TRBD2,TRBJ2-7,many,CASQGTKRGGREQYF,TGTGCCAGCCAAGGAACAAAGCGGGGAGGTCGGGAGCAGTACTTC
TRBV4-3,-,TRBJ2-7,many,CASSNLRTATYEQYF,TGCGCCAGCAGCAACTTAAGGACAGCGACCTACGAGCAGTACTTC
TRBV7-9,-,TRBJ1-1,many,CASSPGLNTEAFF,TGTGCCAGCAGCCCAGGGTTGAACACTGAAGCTTTCTTT
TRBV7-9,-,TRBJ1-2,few,CASSEIRVLYNGYTF,TGTGCCAGCAGCGAAATCAGAGTATTGTATAACGGCTACACCTTC
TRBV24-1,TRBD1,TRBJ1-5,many,CATRGTGKNQPQHF,TGTGCCACCAGGGGGACAGGGAAAAATCAGCCCCAGCATTTT
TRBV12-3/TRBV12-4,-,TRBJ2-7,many,CASTGGRGYEQYF,TGTGCCAGCACCGGGGGCAGGGGTTACGAGCAGTACTTC
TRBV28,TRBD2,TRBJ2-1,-,CASSFVRERSNEQFF,TGTGCCAGCAGTTTTGTGCGGGAGAGAAGCAATGAGCAGTTCTTC
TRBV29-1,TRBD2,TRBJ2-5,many,CSVWTSGRVETQYF,TGCAGCGTTTGGACTAGCGGGAGGGTAGAGACCCAGTACTTC
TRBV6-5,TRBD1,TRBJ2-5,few,CASSYGQGLETQYF,TGTGCCAGCAGTTACGGACAGGGATTGGAGACCCAGTACTTC
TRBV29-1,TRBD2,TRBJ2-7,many,CSARTSGRYEQYF,TGCAGCGCTCGGACTAGCGGGAGGTACGAGCAGTACTTC
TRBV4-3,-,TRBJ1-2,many,CASSQDRGGYGYTF,TGCGCCAGCAGCCAAGACAGGGGAGGCTATGGCTACACCTTC
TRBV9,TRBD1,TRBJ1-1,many,CASSAGTVSEAFF,TGTGCCAGCAGCGCCGGGACAGTATCTGAAGCTTTCTTT
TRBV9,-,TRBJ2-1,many,CASSVGGEQFF,TGTGCCAGCAGCGTAGGGGGTGAGCAGTTCTTC
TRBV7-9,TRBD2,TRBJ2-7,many,CASVDRGGRGGEQYF,TGTGCCAGCGTAGATCGAGGCGGGAGGGGTGGCGAGCAGTACTTC
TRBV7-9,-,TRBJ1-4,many,CASSLQLEKLFF,TGTGCCAGCAGCCTACAGTTGGAAAAACTGTTTTTT
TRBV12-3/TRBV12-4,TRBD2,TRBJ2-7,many,CASSFPSSGSSYEQYF,TGTGCCAGCAGTTTCCCTTCTAGCGGGAGTTCATACGAGCAGTACTTC
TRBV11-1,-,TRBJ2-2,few,CASSPGQNTGELFF,TGTGCCAGCAGCCCAGGACAGAACACCGGGGAGCTGTTTTTT
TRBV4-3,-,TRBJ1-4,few,CASSQVGKTTNEKLFF,TGCGCCAGCAGCCAAGTCGGAAAGACAACTAATGAAAAACTGTTTTTT
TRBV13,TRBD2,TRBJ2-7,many,CASSSPTSGSSYEQYF,TGTGCCAGCAGCTCCCCGACTAGCGGGAGCTCCTACGAGCAGTACTTC
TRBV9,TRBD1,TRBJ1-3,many,CASSATRGQGGHTIYF,TGTGCCAGCAGCGCAACCCGGGGACAGGGAGGACACACCATATATTTT
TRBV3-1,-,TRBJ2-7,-,CASSPVEDSSYEQYF,TGTGCCAGCAGCCCCGTGGAAGACAGCTCCTACGAGCAGTACTTC
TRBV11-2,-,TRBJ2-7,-,CASSTGTGYEQYF,TGTGCCAGCAGCACCGGGACTGGCTACGAGCAGTACTTC
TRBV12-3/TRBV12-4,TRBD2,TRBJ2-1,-,CASSPYGTSGRNEQFF,TGTGCCAGCAGTCCATACGGGACTAGCGGGAGAAATGAGCAGTTCTTC
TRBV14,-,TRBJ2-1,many,CASNAGSSYNEQFF,TGTGCCAGCAACGCGGGTAGCTCCTACAATGAGCAGTTCTTC
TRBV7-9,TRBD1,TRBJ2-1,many,CASSGQGVGPHSEQFF,TGTGCCAGCAGCGGTCAGGGGGTGGGGCCCCACAGTGAGCAGTTCTTC
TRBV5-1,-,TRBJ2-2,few,CASRLALGELFF,TGCGCCAGCAGACTGGCCCTCGGGGAGCTGTTTTTT
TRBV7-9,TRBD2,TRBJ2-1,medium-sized,CASSSTSGADNEQFF,TGTGCCAGCAGCTCGACTAGCGGGGCAGACAATGAGCAGTTCTTC
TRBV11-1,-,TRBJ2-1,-,CASSLGIRNEQFF,TGTGCCAGCAGCTTAGGGATAAGGAATGAGCAGTTCTTC
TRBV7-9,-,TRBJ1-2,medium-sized,CASSLEVGKSNYGYTF,TGTGCCAGCAGCTTAGAAGTCGGAAAGTCTAACTATGGCTACACCTTC
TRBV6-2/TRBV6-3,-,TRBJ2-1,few,CASSYSDGNSYNEQFF,TGTGCCAGCAGTTACTCTGACGGGAACTCCTACAATGAGCAGTTCTTC
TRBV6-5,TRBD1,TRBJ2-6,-,CASSPFGDRTSGANVLTF,TGTGCCAGCAGCCCGTTTGGGGACAGAACCTCTGGGGCCAACGTCCTGACTTTC
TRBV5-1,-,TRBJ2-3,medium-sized,CASSSVGLISDTQYF,TGCGCCAGCAGCTCAGTAGGGCTCATCTCAGATACGCAGTATTTT
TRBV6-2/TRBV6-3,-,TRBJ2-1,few,CASSYSKSRGPYNEQFF,TGTGCCAGCAGTTACTCGAAAAGTAGGGGCCCCTACAATGAGCAGTTCTTC